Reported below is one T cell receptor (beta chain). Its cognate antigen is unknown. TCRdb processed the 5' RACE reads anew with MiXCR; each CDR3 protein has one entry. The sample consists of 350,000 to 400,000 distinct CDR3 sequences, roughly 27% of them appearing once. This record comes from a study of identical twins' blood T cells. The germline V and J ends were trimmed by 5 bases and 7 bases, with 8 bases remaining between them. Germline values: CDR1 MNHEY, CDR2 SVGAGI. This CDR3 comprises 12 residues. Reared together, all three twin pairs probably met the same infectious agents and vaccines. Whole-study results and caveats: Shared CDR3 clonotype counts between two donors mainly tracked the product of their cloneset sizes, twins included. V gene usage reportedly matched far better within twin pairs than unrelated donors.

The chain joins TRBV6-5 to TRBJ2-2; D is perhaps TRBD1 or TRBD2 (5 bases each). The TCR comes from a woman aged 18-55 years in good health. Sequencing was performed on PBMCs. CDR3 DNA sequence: TGTGCCAGCAGTGAGGGGTACGGGGAGCTGTTTTTT. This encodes CASSEGYGELFF.